The source of this TCR beta chain is a study of technical replicates of blood from a few donors. Libraries were prepared by immunoSEQ multiplex PCR; TCRdb keeps only in-frame clonotypes and omits some of them. In the table there are around 57,000 clones, roughly 94% of which are singletons. The germline CDR1 and CDR2 sequences are SQVTM and ANQGSEA. Trimming took off 6 bases at V and 7 bases at J, with 15 bases between the two ends. The CDR3 has 12 residues. The clonotype was recovered from a human donor in good health. Sequences were obtained from T cells isolated from PBMCs. The chain recombines TRBV29-1 with TRBJ1-2, with D unresolved. CDR3 protein: CSVQGLSGGYTF. In nucleotides, the CDR3 is TGCAGCGTCCAAGGCCTCAGCGGTGGCTACACCTTC.